The 16 T cell receptor beta chains below were found in one sample sequenced in a study of blood T cell repertoires in COVID-19. Using immunoSEQ multiplex PCR, the repertoire was profiled, and TCRdb retains in-frame clones only, with some absent. The sample consists of some 38,000 clones, 80% of them appearing once. The sequencing input was peripheral blood. The source of these receptors is a woman in her seventies with acute or convalescent COVID-19.

The chain is built from TRBV5-1 and TRBJ1-1; tentative D call: TRBD1 (6 bases). CDR1 SGHRS and CDR2 YFSETQ come from the germline V gene. V lost 0 bases and J 1 base, leaving 13 bases between the germline ends. This CDR3 has 16 amino acids. The chain's CDR3 is CASSLAAGGRNTEAFF. CDR3 in DNA: TGCGCCAGCAGCTTGGCCGCTGGGGGCCGGAACACTGAAGCTTTCTTT.

This clone was seen a few times. The chain has TRBV19 and TRBJ2-5; tentatively, D is TRBD1 (5 bases). Per germline, CDR1 LNHDA and CDR2 SQIVND (reference sequence). CDR3 length equals 14 residues. Trimming shortened V by 4 bases and J by 1 base, and 10 bases separated the two germline ends. DNA for the CDR3: TGTGCCAGTAGTAGACGACAGACCCAAGAGACCCAGTACTTC. It encodes CASSRRQTQETQYF.

The V gene is TRBV6-6, the J gene TRBJ2-3, with 7 bases matching TRBD2. The CDR3 length is 15 residues. The germline CDR1 and CDR2 sequences are MNHNY and SVGAGI (reference sequence). The V segment lost 4 bases and the J segment 2 bases; nucleotides outside the gene matches: 6. The CDR3 DNA follows: TGTGCCAGCAGTTTAGCTAGCGGTTACACAGATACGCAGTATTTT. It encodes CASSLASGYTDTQYF.

This clone was detected only once. The chain uses TRBV4-2 and TRBJ1-1; D gene uncertain. V lost 0 bases and J 1 base, leaving 9 bases between the germline ends. Looked up from germline, CDR1 is LGHNA and CDR2 is YNFKEQ. This CDR3 region has 15 residues. CDR3 sequence (DNA): TGTGCCAGCAGCCAAGAGGCACCGAAGAACACTGAAGCTTTCTTT. Encoded protein: CASSQEAPKNTEAFF.

This clone was detected once. The J gene is TRBJ2-1, the V gene TRBV6-1; TRBD1 agrees at 9 bases. Trimming removed 1 base from V and 8 bases from J; junction bases left unmatched: 6. Germline loops: CDR1 MNHNS, CDR2 SASEGT. This CDR3 region has 15 residues. CDR3: CASSEGTGARDEQFF. Here the CDR3 DNA reads TGTGCCAGCAGTGAAGGGACAGGGGCTAGGGATGAGCAGTTCTTC.

The rearrangement joins TRBV29-1 to TRBJ2-5; D perhaps matches TRBD1 (5 bases). V lost 4 bases and J 1 base, leaving 10 bases between the germline ends. Germline V CDR1 and CDR2: SQVTM, ANQGSEA. The CDR3 consists of 13 residues. CDR3 nucleotides: TGCAGCGTTGTGAAGGGGTCCCAAGAGACCCAGTACTTC. Translation gives CSVVKGSQETQYF.

This clone has only a few counts. The CDR3 DNA reads TGCGCCAGCAGCGCCAACCCCGGGACAGGGGTCTACGAGCAGTACTTC. Amino acid sequence: CASSANPGTGVYEQYF. The chain recombines TRBV5-1 with TRBJ2-7, with TRBD1 matching over 10 bases. This CDR3 is 16 amino acids long. CDR1 SGHRS and CDR2 YFSETQ come from the germline V gene. Trimming cost V 4 bases and J 3 bases; bases outside gene matches: 10.

This sequence joins TRBV20-1 and TRBJ2-5; no definite D call. Germline V gene sequence: CDR1 DFQATT, CDR2 SNEGSKA (reference sequence). Trimming shortened V by 3 bases and J by 5 bases, and 10 bases separated the two germline ends. The CDR3 extends over 12 amino acids. CDR3 in amino acids: CSASPFVETQYF. The CDR3, as DNA: TGCAGTGCTAGTCCGTTCGTGGAGACCCAGTACTTC.

The gene calls are TRBV7-2 and TRBJ2-1, with D unclear. CDR1 and CDR2 (germline): SGHTA, FQGNSA. Trimming stripped 4 bases from V and 3 bases from J, with 4 bases between. The CDR3 has 12 residues. CDR3 nucleotide sequence: TGTGCCAGCAGCTCCCTCTACAATGAGCAGTTCTTC. This encodes CASSSLYNEQFF.

The chain links TRBV19 to TRBJ2-5; D may be TRBD1 (5 bases). CDR1 and CDR2 from the germline V gene are LNHDA and SQIVND (reference sequence). Trimming removed 3 bases from V and 2 bases from J, with 10 bases in between. This CDR3 has 14 residues. The DNA of the CDR3 is TGTGCCAGTAGTATTGTAGACAGACAAGAGACCCAGTACTTC. It specifies CASSIVDRQETQYF.

In DNA, the CDR3 is TGTGCCAGCAGCTTGGCTACCTATGGCTACACCTTC. Translating gives CASSLATYGYTF. This chain links TRBV5-5 with TRBJ1-2; D unclear. Germline V gene lookup returns CDR1 SGHKS and CDR2 YYEKEE (reference sequence). CDR3 length equals 12 residues. V was pared by 0 bases and J by 4 bases, with 4 bases between.

V and J are TRBV19 and TRBJ1-1, with 7 bases identical to TRBD1. Germline values: CDR1 LNHDA, CDR2 SQIVND (reference sequence). The CDR3 runs to 13 residues. V lost 3 bases to trimming and J lost 4 bases; unmatched junction nucleotides: 2. The CDR3: CASSIDRATEAFF. CDR3 bases: TGTGCCAGTAGTATCGACAGGGCCACTGAAGCTTTCTTT.

The chain combines TRBV4-1 with TRBJ1-4, with D perhaps matching TRBD1 (6 bases). V shed 0 bases and J shed 6 bases, with 11 bases lying between them. Germline-derived CDR1 and CDR2 are MGHRA and YSYEKL. This CDR3 comprises 15 residues. The CDR3 DNA is TGCGCCAGCAGCCAAGAACTATGGACAGATGAAAAACTGTTTTTT. Protein product: CASSQELWTDEKLFF.

In DNA form, the CDR3 reads TGTGCCAGCAGTCGCCGGACAGGGGAAGAGACCCAGTACTTC. Its translation: CASSRRTGEETQYF. The chain is built from TRBV6-5 and TRBJ2-5; TRBD1 agrees at 9 bases. The CDR3 contains 14 residues. Germline loops: CDR1 MNHEY, CDR2 SVGAGI. After removal of 5 bases from V and 3 bases from J, the junction contained 4 bases not matched to a gene.

This clone came up a few times. This chain joins TRBV13 and TRBJ2-1; 9 positions match TRBD1. The CDR3 has 19 amino acids. In germline, CDR1 is PRHDT, CDR2 FYEKMQ (reference sequence). V shed 4 bases and J 0 bases; nucleotides not matched to a gene: 13. The CDR3 coding sequence is TGTGCCAGCAGCTCCGTCCCGGGACAGGGTGGACACTCCTACAATGAGCAGTTCTTC. Translation gives CASSSVPGQGGHSYNEQFF.

This chain joins TRBV7-2 and TRBJ1-1; D ambiguous. V lost 1 base, J lost 1 base, and 7 bases lay in between. Germline V lookup: CDR1 SGHTA, CDR2 FQGNSA. CDR3 length: 14 amino acids. CDR3 region: CASSLGQENTEAFF. The CDR3 DNA reads TGTGCCAGCAGCTTAGGGCAGGAGAACACTGAAGCTTTCTTT.